This passage covers 16 T cell receptor beta chains from one sample sequenced in a study of T-cell reconstitution after alpha-beta-depleted transplantation in children. Preparation of the TCRbeta library used unique molecular identifiers. TCRdb processed the PCR reads anew with MiXCR; each CDR3 protein has one entry. Among over 550,000 distinct CDR3 sequences listed, roughly 10% were seen once. The input for sequencing was PBMCs from the stem cell graft donor, taken from the stem cell graft. The receptors stem from a human donor who donated a stem cell graft to a child with acute myeloid leukemia.

A few counts support this clonotype. The chain carries TRBV7-9 and TRBJ2-3, with D possibly TRBD1 on 6 matching bases. Between the trimmed V and J ends, which lost 4 bases and 2 bases, there was a span of 10 bases. This CDR3 comprises 14 residues. CDR1 and CDR2 from the germline V gene are SEHNR and FQNEAQ (reference sequence). The CDR3 DNA is TGTGCCAGCAGCTGGGACACTAACACAGATACGCAGTATTTT. Translation gives CASSWDTNTDTQYF.

This clonotype was seen a few times. The rearrangement links TRBV5-1 to TRBJ2-1; D not certain. V dropped 0 bases and J dropped 7 bases, with 11 bases sitting between them. The CDR3 is 14 amino acids. Germline V CDR1 and CDR2: SGHRS, YFSETQ. The DNA of the CDR3 is TGCGCCAGCAGCTTGGATGGCGGCCGGAATGAGCAGTTCTTC. It codes for CASSLDGGRNEQFF.

This clonotype was detected many times. The chain uses TRBV20-1 and TRBJ2-1, with 9 bases matching TRBD2. Looked up from germline, CDR1 is DFQATT and CDR2 is SNEGSKA (reference sequence). This CDR3 is 15 amino acids long. Germline trimming cut 5 bases from V and 2 bases from J; bases unmatched to any gene: 7. CDR3 nucleotides: TGCAGTGCTCACCAAAGCGGGAGGACCTACAATGAGCAGTTCTTC. Translating gives CSAHQSGRTYNEQFF.

At least ten counts were recorded for this clonotype. V gene TRBV28 combines with J gene TRBJ2-6, with TRBD1 identical over 7 bases. Trimming at V came to 6 bases and at J to 1 base, leaving 6 bases not matched to a gene. This CDR3 is 16 amino acids long. CDR1 and CDR2 from the germline V gene are MDHEN and SYDVKM. As DNA, the CDR3 is TGTGCCAGCAGCCAAACAGGGGTGTCTGGGGCCAACGTCCTGACTTTC. This gives the protein CASSQTGVSGANVLTF.

This clonotype came up many times. This chain uses TRBV5-6 with TRBJ1-2; D ambiguous. Trimming cost V 0 bases and J 4 bases, with 13 bases left between them. The CDR3 is 15 residues long. Germline V gene sequence: CDR1 SGHDT, CDR2 YYEEEE. The CDR3 nucleotides are TGTGCCAGCAGCTTGGTGGGAGGGAACCTCTATGGCTACACCTTC. Its protein product is CASSLVGGNLYGYTF.

Ten or more counts support this clonotype. V is TRBV20-1 and J is TRBJ2-1; 7 nucleotides match TRBD1. The CDR3 covers 14 residues. V lost 5 bases to trimming and J lost 0 bases; unmatched junction nucleotides: 4. Germline assignment: CDR1 DFQATT and CDR2 SNEGSKA (reference sequence). CDR3 bases: TGCAGTGCTGAACAGGGGAGCTCCTACAATGAGCAGTTCTTC. Its protein product is CSAEQGSSYNEQFF.

This clonotype was seen only a few times. The chain recombines TRBV29-1 with TRBJ2-1; weak D call: TRBD2 (5 bases). CDR1 is SQVTM and CDR2 is ANQGSEA in the germline V gene. CDR3 size: 11 residues. Trimming removed 5 bases from V and 6 bases from J, with 8 bases in between. CDR3 sequence (DNA): TGCAGCGTTTCTAGCCCCAATGAGCAGTTCTTC. Protein product: CSVSSPNEQFF.

The gene calls are TRBV5-1 and TRBJ2-7; D might be TRBD2 (6 bases). This CDR3 has 14 amino acids. Germline V lookup: CDR1 SGHRS, CDR2 YFSETQ. V lost 2 bases and J 4 bases, leaving 13 bases between the germline ends. In DNA, the CDR3 is TGCGCCAGCAGCTTAGGAGGGAAGACATACGAGCAGTACTTC. Its translation is CASSLGGKTYEQYF.

This clonotype was found a few times. The chain combines TRBV20-1 with TRBJ2-7, with 10 bases matching TRBD2. This CDR3 has 14 residues. The J segment lost 6 bases and the V segment lost 6 bases, leaving 11 bases of the junction unmatched. CDR1 and CDR2 (germline): DFQATT, SNEGSKA (reference sequence). Written as DNA, the CDR3 is TGCAGTGCGGGGCGGCTAGCGGGAGCGGGCGAGCAGTACTTC. It is translated as CSAGRLAGAGEQYF.

This clonotype has only a few counts. The chain couples TRBV3-1 to TRBJ1-2; 8 nucleotides agree with TRBD1. From germline, CDR1 is LGHDT and CDR2 YNNKEL (reference sequence). The V gene end was trimmed by 1 base and the J gene end by 7 bases; junction bases not matched to a gene: 8. The CDR3 contains 15 residues. Here the CDR3 DNA reads TGTGCCAGCAGCCAAGTTTCTACAGGGGGACGTGGCTACACCTTC. The encoded protein is CASSQVSTGGRGYTF. The full variable domain, in which reference TRBV3-1 and TRBJ1-2 provide the parts outside the CDR3, is DTAVSQTPKYLVTQMGNDKSIKCEQNLGHDTMYWYKQDSKKFLKIMFSYNNKELIINETVPNRFSPKSPDKAHLNLHINSLELGDSAVYFCASSQVSTGGRGYTFGSGTRLTVV.

The V and J genes are TRBV25-1 and TRBJ1-2; a possible D gene is TRBD1 (5 bases). V was pared by 2 bases and J by 7 bases, with 11 bases between. The CDR3 is made up of 13 amino acids. CDR1 and CDR2 (germline): MGHDK, SYGVNS. CDR3 amino acids: CASSETGRAGYTF. The CDR3 DNA reads TGTGCCAGCAGTGAAACGGGGCGGGCTGGCTACACCTTC.

The V call is TRBV5-1, the J call TRBJ1-1, with TRBD1 matching 8 bases. Germline V gives CDR1 SGHRS, CDR2 YFSETQ. V shed 0 bases and J 4 bases; nucleotides not matched to a gene: 8. The CDR3 length is 16 residues. Here the CDR3 reads CASSLVQGARGTEAFF. CDR3 nucleotides: TGCGCCAGCAGCTTGGTGCAGGGGGCACGGGGCACTGAAGCTTTCTTT.

This clonotype occurred many times. The chain carries TRBV6-2 or TRBV6-3 and TRBJ2-3; no definite D call. V was trimmed by 5 bases and J by 4 bases, leaving 10 bases between them. CDR1 and CDR2 from the germline V gene are MNHEY and SVGEGT. The CDR3 extends over 13 amino acids. CDR3 region: CASSPSGPDTQYF. In DNA form, the CDR3 reads TGTGCCAGCAGTCCCTCAGGCCCAGATACGCAGTATTTT.

This clonotype occurred once. This chain links TRBV5-1 with TRBJ2-5, with D tentatively TRBD1 (5 bases). Looked up from germline, CDR1 is SGHRS and CDR2 is YFSETQ. Between the trimmed V and J ends, which lost 2 bases and 5 bases, there was a span of 10 bases. The CDR3 contains 13 residues. The CDR3 nucleotides are TGCGCCAGCAGCTTTGGGGCCCTGGAGACCCAGTACTTC. Translating gives CASSFGALETQYF.

This sequence joins TRBV10-3 and TRBJ1-5; no clear D. The germline V gene has CDR1 ENHRY and CDR2 SYGVKD. CDR3 length equals 13 residues. Trimming shortened V by 0 bases and J by 1 base, and 1 base separated the two germline ends. The CDR3, as DNA: TGTGCCATCAGTGAGTCGAGCAATCAGCCCCAGCATTTT. This codes for CAISESSNQPQHF.

The genes are TRBV20-1 and TRBJ1-1, with a weak D call TRBD1 (6 bases). This CDR3 region has 12 residues. Germline V CDR1 and CDR2: DFQATT, SNEGSKA (reference sequence). The CDR3 sequence is CSETGSGGEAFF. The CDR3 DNA is TGCAGCGAGACAGGTTCTGGCGGTGAAGCTTTCTTT.